A single sample is the source of the 6 T cell receptor beta chains below, sequenced in a study of blood T cell repertoires in COVID-19. Some clones are missing from TCRdb's copy, which holds only in-frame ones; the method was immunoSEQ multiplex PCR. The top ten clones hold approximately 16% of a sample with around 140,000 clones, approximately 82% of them seen once. The sample consisted of peripheral blood. All receptors derive from a human donor with acute or convalescent COVID-19. The donor label of this sample is uncertain.

This clone has a single count. The rearrangement uses TRBV30 and TRBJ1-2; D not certain. Trimming left V 0 bases short and J 6 bases short, with 8 bases between. CDR1 is GTSNPN, CDR2 SVGIG, per germline (reference sequence). The CDR3 totals 12 residues. This chain's CDR3 is CAWSVEGHGYTF. The DNA for the CDR3 is TGTGCCTGGAGTGTGGAGGGTCATGGCTACACCTTC.

The chain has TRBV6-1 and TRBJ2-7; 7 bases line up with TRBD1. The germline V gene encodes CDR1 MNHNS and CDR2 SASEGT. With 0 bases clipped from V and 3 bases from J, the junction kept 2 bases outside the gene matches. The CDR3 covers 14 residues. CDR3 in DNA: TGTGCCAGCAGTGAAGCCCGACAGGGCTACGAGCAGTACTTC. It encodes CASSEARQGYEQYF.

This clone was detected a few times. This chain links TRBV11-3 with TRBJ2-7; a weak D match, TRBD1 (6 bases). Germline lookup yields CDR1 SGHNT and CDR2 YENEEA. Trimming took 5 bases from V and 1 from J, leaving 9 bases between them. The CDR3 totals 13 residues. The CDR3 here is CASSPGQSYEQYF. CDR3 sequence (DNA): TGTGCCAGCAGCCCCGGACAGTCCTACGAGCAGTACTTC.

The V call is TRBV6-5, the J call TRBJ2-7, with TRBD1 matching 8 bases. The V gene end was trimmed by 7 bases and the J gene end by 0 bases; junction bases not matched to a gene: 5. The germline V gene has CDR1 MNHEY and CDR2 SVGAGI. This CDR3 region has 14 residues. The CDR3 protein is CASTLTGVSYEQYF. The DNA for the CDR3 is TGTGCCAGCACCCTGACAGGGGTCTCCTACGAGCAGTACTTC.

V is TRBV18 and J is TRBJ2-1; TRBD1 aligns across 9 bases. Germline trimming cut 3 bases from V and 12 bases from J; bases unmatched to any gene: 3. CDR3 size: 12 residues. The V gene's germline CDR1 is KGHSH and CDR2 LQKENI. CDR3 in amino acids: CASSPDRGWQFF. The CDR3 nucleotides read TGTGCCAGCTCACCGGACAGGGGATGGCAGTTCTTC.

The chain couples TRBV30 to TRBJ1-6; 7 bases are shared with TRBD1. The CDR3 loop spans 13 amino acids. The V gene end was trimmed by 2 bases and the J gene end by 9 bases; junction bases not matched to a gene: 4. Germline CDR1 GTSNPN, CDR2 SVGIG (reference sequence). CDR3 region: CAWSSTGLSPLHF. The CDR3 DNA sequence: TGTGCCTGGAGTTCGACAGGGCTTTCACCCCTCCACTTT.